The clone carrying this TCR beta chain was observed once. Its antigen is currently unknown. Generated by immunoSEQ multiplex PCR, the TCRdb table keeps only in-frame clones and is missing some. This sample has over 25,000 clones; roughly 86% occur once, and the top ten carry approximately 11%. This entry is derived from a study of STAT3 mutations in large granular lymphocyte leukemia. Overall study findings and caveats: In T-cell large granular lymphocyte leukemia, about half of patients showed multiple immunodominant subclonotypes.

This clonotype was sampled from a man in his 60s with T-cell large granular lymphocyte leukemia. Some clones in this sample may be carry-over from other donors' samples. The sample taken for sequencing was peripheral blood mononuclear cells.

In DNA, the CDR3 is TGTGCCAGCACCCCTCAACGCAACTCCTACGAGCAGTACTTC. It codes for CASTPQRNSYEQYF. The chain combines TRBV28 with TRBJ2-7; D unresolved. Germline V CDR1 and CDR2: MDHEN, SYDVKM. The V and J ends lost 7 bases and 0 bases respectively, with 13 bases between them. This CDR3 comprises 14 residues.